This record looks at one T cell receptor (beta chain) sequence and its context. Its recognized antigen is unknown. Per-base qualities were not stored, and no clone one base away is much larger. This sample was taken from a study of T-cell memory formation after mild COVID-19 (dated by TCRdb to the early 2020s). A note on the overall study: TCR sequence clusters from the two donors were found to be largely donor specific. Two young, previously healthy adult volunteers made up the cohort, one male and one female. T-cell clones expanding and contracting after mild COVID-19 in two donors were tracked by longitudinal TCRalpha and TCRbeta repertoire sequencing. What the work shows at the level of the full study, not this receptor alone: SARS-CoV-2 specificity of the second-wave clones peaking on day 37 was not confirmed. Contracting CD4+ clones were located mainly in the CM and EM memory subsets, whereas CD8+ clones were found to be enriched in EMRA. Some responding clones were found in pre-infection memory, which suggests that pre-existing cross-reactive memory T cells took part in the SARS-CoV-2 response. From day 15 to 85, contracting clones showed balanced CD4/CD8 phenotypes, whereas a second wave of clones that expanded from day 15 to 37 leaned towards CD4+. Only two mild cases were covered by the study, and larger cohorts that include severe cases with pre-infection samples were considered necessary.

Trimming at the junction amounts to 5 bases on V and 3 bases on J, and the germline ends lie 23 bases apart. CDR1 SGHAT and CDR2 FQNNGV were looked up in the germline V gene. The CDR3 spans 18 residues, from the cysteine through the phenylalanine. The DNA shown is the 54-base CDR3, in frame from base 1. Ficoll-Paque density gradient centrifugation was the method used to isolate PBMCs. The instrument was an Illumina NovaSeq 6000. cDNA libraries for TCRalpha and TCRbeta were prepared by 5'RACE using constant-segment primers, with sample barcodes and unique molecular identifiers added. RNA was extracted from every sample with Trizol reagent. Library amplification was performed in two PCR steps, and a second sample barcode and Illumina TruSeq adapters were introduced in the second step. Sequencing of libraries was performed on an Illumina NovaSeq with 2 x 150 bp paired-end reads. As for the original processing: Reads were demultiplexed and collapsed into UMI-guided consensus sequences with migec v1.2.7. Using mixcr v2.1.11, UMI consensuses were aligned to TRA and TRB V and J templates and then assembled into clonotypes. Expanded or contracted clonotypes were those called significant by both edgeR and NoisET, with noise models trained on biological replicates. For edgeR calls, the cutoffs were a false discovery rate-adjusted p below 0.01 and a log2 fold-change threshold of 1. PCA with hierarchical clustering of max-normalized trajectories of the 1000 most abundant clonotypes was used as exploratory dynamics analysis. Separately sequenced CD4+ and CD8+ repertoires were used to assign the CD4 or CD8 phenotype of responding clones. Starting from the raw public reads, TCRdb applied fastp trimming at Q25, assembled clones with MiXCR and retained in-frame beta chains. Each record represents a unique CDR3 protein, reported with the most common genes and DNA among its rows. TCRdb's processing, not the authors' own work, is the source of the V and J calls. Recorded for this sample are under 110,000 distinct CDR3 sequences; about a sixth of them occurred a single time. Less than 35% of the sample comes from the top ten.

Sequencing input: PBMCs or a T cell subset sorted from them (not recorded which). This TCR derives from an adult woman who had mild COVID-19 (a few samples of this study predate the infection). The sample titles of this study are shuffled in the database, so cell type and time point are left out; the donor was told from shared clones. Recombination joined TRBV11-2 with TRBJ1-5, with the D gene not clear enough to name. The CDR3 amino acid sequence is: CASSPGGPCRAFNQPQHF. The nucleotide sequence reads TGTGCCAGCAGCCCTGGCGGTCCCTGCCGGGCCTTCAATCAGCCCCAGCATTTT.